This section outlines one T cell receptor (beta chain) sequence together with its context. Its specificity is not known. Given a much more abundant clone one base away, this may be a read error. This sample is part of a study of T cells in Graves' hyperthyroidism and ophthalmopathy. Notes on the study in general: Most thyroid clonotypes expanded above 0.001 were also detected in blood.

TCR beta CDR3 region amplification was performed from RNA transcripts. During a first-round RT-PCR of the TCR CDR3, the HTBI primer set was used. TCRdb ran MiXCR on the multiplex PCR reads and lists one entry per CDR3 protein. Altogether under 300,000 distinct CDR3 sequences are present, approximately 20% being singletons, with the ten largest covering around 60%. This CDR3 spans 15 amino acids. Germline loops: CDR1 SGHNT, CDR2 YENEEA. What was sequenced was blood. This chain links TRBV11-3 with TRBJ1-4; D possibly corresponds to TRBD1 (6 bases). This TCR derives from a man aged 25-45 years with Graves' ophthalmopathy. CDR3 protein: CASAPGGPMGEELFF. The CDR3 nucleotides are TGTGCCAGCGCACCGGGGGGCCCTATGGGTGAAGAACTGTTTTTT. Together with reference TRBV11-3 and TRBJ1-4, the CDR3 gives the full variable domain: EAGVVQSPRYKIIEKKQPVAFWCNPISGHNTLYWYLQNLGQGPELLIRYENEEAVDDSQLPKDRFSAERLKGVDSTLKIQPAELGDSAVYLCASAPGGPMGEELFFGSGTQLSVL.